This T cell receptor beta chain emerged from a study of shared clonotypes between healthy human individuals. The length of the CDR3 is 15 residues. The V gene lost 4 bases and the J gene lost 5 bases, with 19 bases spanning the gap. CDR1 and CDR2 from the germline V gene are SGDLS and YYNGEE. Profiled with immunoSEQ multiplex PCR; TCRdb holds only in-frame clones, not every one. The repertoire includes around 1.6 million clones, under 99% of them detected once, and approximately 0.44% sits in the top ten. All donors qualified as healthy HIV-negative adults and had experienced no recent acute infections or vaccinations.

The TCR comes from a young man in good health. The rearrangement links TRBV9 to TRBJ2-7, with a weak D call TRBD1 (5 bases). Sample: naive CD4+ T cells sorted from blood. This sample's subset: CD45RA+ positively selected. The CDR3 here is CASSSPREGDHEQYF. The CDR3 DNA sequence: TGTGCCAGCAGCAGCCCCAGGGAAGGAGACCACGAGCAGTACTTC. Combining the CDR3 with reference TRBV9 and TRBJ2-7 gives the whole variable domain DSGVTQTPKHLITATGQRVTLRCSPRSGDLSVYWYQQSLDQGLQFLIQYYNGEERAKGNILERFSAQQFPDLHSELNLSSLELGDSALYFCASSSPREGDHEQYFGPGTRLTVT.